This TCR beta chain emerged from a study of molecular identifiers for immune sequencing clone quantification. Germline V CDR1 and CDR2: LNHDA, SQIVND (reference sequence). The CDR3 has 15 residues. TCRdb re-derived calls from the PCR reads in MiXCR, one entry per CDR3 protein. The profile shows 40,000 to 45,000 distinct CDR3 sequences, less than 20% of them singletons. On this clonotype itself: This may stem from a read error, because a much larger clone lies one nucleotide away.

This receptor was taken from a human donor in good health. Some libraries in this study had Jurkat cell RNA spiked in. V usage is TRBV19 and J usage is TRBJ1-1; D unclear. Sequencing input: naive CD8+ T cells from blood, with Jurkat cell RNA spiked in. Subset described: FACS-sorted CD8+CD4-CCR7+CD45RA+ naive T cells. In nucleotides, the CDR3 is TGTGCCGGTAGTATCGCCATCACCTCGAACACTGAAGCTTTCTTT. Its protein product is CAGSIAITSNTEAFF. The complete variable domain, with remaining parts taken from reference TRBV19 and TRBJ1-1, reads DGGITQSPKYLFRKEGQNVTLSCEQNLNHDAMYWYRQDPGQGLRLIYYSQIVNDFQKGDIAEGYSVSREKKESFPLTVTSAQKNPTAFYLCAGSIAITSNTEAFFGQGTRLTVV.